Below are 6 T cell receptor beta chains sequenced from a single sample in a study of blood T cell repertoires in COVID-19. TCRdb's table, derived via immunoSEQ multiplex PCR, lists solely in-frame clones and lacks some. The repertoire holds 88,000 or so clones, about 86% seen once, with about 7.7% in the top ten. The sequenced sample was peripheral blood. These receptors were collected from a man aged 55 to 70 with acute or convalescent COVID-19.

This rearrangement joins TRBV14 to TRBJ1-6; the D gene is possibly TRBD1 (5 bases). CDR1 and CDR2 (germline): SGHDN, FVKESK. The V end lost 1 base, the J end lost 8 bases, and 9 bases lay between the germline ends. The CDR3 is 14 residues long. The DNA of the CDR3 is TGTGCCAGCAGCCAAGCAGGGCTCTATTCACCCCTCCACTTT. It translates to CASSQAGLYSPLHF.

This CDR3 reads CACTAGSYGYTF. The CDR3 nucleotides read TGTGCCTGTACGGCGGGTAGCTATGGCTACACCTTC. This sequence joins TRBV19 and TRBJ1-2; no firm D call. Trimming pared 11 bases from V and 4 bases from J, leaving 14 bases between. The CDR3 has 12 residues. CDR1 is LNHDA and CDR2 is SQIVND in the germline V gene (reference sequence).

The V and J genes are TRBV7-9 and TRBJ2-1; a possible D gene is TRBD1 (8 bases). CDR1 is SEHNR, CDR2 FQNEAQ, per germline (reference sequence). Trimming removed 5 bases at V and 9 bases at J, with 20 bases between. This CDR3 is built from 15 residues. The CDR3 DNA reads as TGTGCCAGCAGCGCTTCACAGGGGGGGACGGTTGAGCAGTTCTTC. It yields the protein CASSASQGGTVEQFF. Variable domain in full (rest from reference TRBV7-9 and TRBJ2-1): DTGVSQNPRHKITKRGQNVTFRCDPISEHNRLYWYRQTLGQGPEFLTYFQNEAQLEKSRLLSDRFSAERPKGSFSTLEIQRTEQGDSAMYLCASSASQGGTVEQFFGPGTRLTVL.

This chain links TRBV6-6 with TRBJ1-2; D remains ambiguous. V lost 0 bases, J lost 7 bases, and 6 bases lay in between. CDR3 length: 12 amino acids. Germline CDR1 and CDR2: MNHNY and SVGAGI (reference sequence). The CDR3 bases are TGTGCCAGCAGTTACTCGAGTCGTGGCTACACCTTC. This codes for CASSYSSRGYTF.

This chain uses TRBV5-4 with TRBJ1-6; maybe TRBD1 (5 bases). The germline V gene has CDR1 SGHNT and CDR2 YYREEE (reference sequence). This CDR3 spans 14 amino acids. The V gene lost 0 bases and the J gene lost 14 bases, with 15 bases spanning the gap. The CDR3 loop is CASSLGRGEGTLHF. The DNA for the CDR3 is TGTGCCAGCAGCTTGGGACGGGGGGAGGGGACCCTCCACTTT.

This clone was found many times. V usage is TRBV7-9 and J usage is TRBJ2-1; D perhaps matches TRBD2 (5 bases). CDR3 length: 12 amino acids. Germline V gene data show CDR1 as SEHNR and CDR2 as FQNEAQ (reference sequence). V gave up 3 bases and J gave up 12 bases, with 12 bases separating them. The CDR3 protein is CASSLEAAGQFF. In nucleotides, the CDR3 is TGTGCCAGCAGCTTGGAAGCGGCGGGGCAGTTCTTC. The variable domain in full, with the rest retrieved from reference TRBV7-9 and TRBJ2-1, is DTGVSQNPRHKITKRGQNVTFRCDPISEHNRLYWYRQTLGQGPEFLTYFQNEAQLEKSRLLSDRFSAERPKGSFSTLEIQRTEQGDSAMYLCASSLEAAGQFFGPGTRLTVL.